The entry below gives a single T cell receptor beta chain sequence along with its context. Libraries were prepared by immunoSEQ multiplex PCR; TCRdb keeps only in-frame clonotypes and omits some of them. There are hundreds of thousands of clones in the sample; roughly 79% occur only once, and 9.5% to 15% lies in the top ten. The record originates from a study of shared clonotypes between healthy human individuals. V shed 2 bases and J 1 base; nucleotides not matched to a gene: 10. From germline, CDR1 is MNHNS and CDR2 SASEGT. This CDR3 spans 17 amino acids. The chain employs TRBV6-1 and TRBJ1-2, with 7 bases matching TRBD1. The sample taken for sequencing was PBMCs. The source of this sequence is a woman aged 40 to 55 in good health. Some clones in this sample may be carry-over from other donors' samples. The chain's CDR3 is CASSESLGGTDNYGYTF. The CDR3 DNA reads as TGTGCCAGCAGTGAAAGCCTGGGGGGGACAGATAACTATGGCTACACCTTC.